The TCR beta chain described here comes from a study of blood T cell repertoires in COVID-19. Across the study: Italy, Spain and the United States were the sources of the convalescent and acute COVID-19 samples. T cells, B-cell-depleted T cells, or PBMCs provided the cDNA or gDNA that served as material.

Authors' methods: Quantification of nucleated cells was approximated via reference gene primer amplification. The method was immunoSEQ multiplex PCR; TCRdb's version includes in-frame clones alone and lacks a portion of them. That table furnishes V, J and clone size, whereas the DNA furnished D and trimming. The sample lists about 130,000 clones, about 79% occurring once. This clone was found a few times. Trimming removed 4 bases at V and 7 bases at J, with 17 bases between. In germline, CDR1 is SGHRS, CDR2 YFSETQ. The CDR3 extends over 14 amino acids. The clonotype was recovered from an elderly woman with acute or convalescent COVID-19. The chain combines TRBV5-1 with TRBJ1-2, with D possibly being TRBD1 (5 bases). Sequenced material: peripheral blood. The CDR3 spells CASSLGQGGRGYTF. The DNA of the CDR3 is TGCGCCAGCAGCCTCGGGCAGGGAGGACGTGGCTACACCTTC. The full variable domain, completed using reference TRBV5-1 and TRBJ1-2, is KAGVTQTPRYLIKTRGQQVTLSCSPISGHRSVSWYQQTPGQGLQFLFEYFSETQRNKGNFPGRFSGRQFSNSRSEMNVSTLELGDSALYLCASSLGQGGRGYTFGSGTRLTVV.